This is a list of T cell receptor beta chains from one sample in a study of CD8+CD57+ T cells in acquired aplastic anemia. TCRdb re-derived calls from the reads in MiXCR, one entry per CDR3 protein. The sample carries 150,000 to 200,000 distinct CDR3 sequences, roughly 43% recorded once. Sequenced input: sorted CD4+, CD8+, or CD8+CD57+ T cells (not recorded which) from PBMCs. The receptors shown here come from a human donor with aplastic anemia. CDR3s include the opening cysteine and the closing phenylalanine or tryptophan. The D gene is left open where the match is weak. Clone sizes are given selectively: once, few, many, or a class where the clone is expanded.

TRBD1 - TRBJ2-7 TRBV7-6 CAISLDRAYEQYF TGTGCCATCAGTTTGGACAGGGCGTACGAGCAGTACTTC
- few TRBJ1-5 TRBV11-2 CASSLRAGRINQPQHF TGTGCCAGCAGCCTAAGGGCCGGACGGATCAATCAGCCCCAGCATTTT
- - TRBJ1-1 TRBV7-9 CASSLDSFEAFF TGTGCCAGCAGCCTAGACAGCTTCGAAGCTTTCTTT
- many TRBJ1-1 TRBV14 CASSQLLQRNTEAFF TGTGCCAGCAGCCAGCTATTACAGAGGAACACTGAAGCTTTCTTT
- few TRBJ2-5 TRBV15 CATSRGGPSQETQYF TGTGCCACCAGCAGAGGGGGTCCCTCCCAAGAGACCCAGTACTTC
- - TRBJ2-7 TRBV7-2 CASSQKSGSSYEQYF TGTGCCAGCAGCCAAAAGTCAGGGAGCTCCTACGAGCAGTACTTC
TRBD1 few TRBJ1-2 TRBV20-1 CSAQRTGGNYGYTF TGCAGTGCACAAAGGACAGGGGGGAACTATGGCTACACCTTC
- few TRBJ1-4 TRBV5-6 CASSLGDEKLFF TGTGCCAGCAGCTTGGGGGATGAAAAACTGTTTTTT
- - TRBJ2-5 TRBV6-5 CASSFRAGTKETQYF TGTGCCAGCAGTTTCCGAGCCGGGACGAAAGAGACCCAGTACTTC
- many TRBJ1-6 TRBV30 CAWSGGWNSPLHF TGTGCCTGGAGTGGGGGATGGAATTCACCCCTCCACTTT
TRBD1 - TRBJ2-1 TRBV5-1 CASSPGTGGQFF TGCGCCAGCAGCCCCGGGACAGGTGGGCAGTTCTTC
- - TRBJ2-2 TRBV5-1 CASRGQGANTGELLF TGCGCCAGCAGGGGACAAGGGGCGAACACCGGGGAGCTGCTTTTT
TRBD1 many TRBJ1-2 TRBV25-1 CASSTTGGVFVNYGYTF TGTGCCAGCAGTACAACAGGGGGCGTCTTTGTCAACTATGGCTACACCTTC
TRBD1 many TRBJ1-2 TRBV7-8 CASSLESPGGPYGYTF TGTGCCAGCAGCTTAGAGAGTCCAGGGGGGCCCTATGGCTACACCTTC
- - TRBJ2-3 TRBV7-3 CASSLTGFTDTQYF TGTGCCAGCAGCTTGACGGGGTTCACAGATACGCAGTATTTT
- - TRBJ2-7 TRBV29-1 CSVGLAGTYEQYF TGCAGCGTTGGGCTAGCAGGCACCTACGAGCAGTACTTC
- - TRBJ1-3 TRBV2 CATRTASGNTIYF TGTGCCACCAGAACAGCTTCTGGAAACACCATATATTTT
- - TRBJ2-5 TRBV5-1 CASSSSGQNQETQYF -
TRBD1 many TRBJ2-7 TRBV7-3 CASSSTGGYEQYF TGTGCCAGCAGCTCTACAGGGGGCTACGAGCAGTACTTC
- - TRBJ2-5 TRBV5-1 CASSLTGSQETQYF TGCGCCAGCAGCTTGACGGGGTCTCAAGAGACCCAGTACTTC
- many TRBJ2-1 TRBV20-1 CSAKTLGPTEFF TGCAGTGCAAAGACCCTCGGTCCTACCGAGTTCTTC
TRBD1 - TRBJ2-7 TRBV7-2 CASSADRGGYHEQYF TGTGCCAGCAGCGCCGACAGGGGAGGTTATCACGAGCAGTACTTC
- - TRBJ1-4 TRBV10-3 CAISPGLAGYVFF TGTGCCATCAGCCCAGGACTAGCGGGATATGTGTTTTTT
- many TRBJ2-6 TRBV29-1 CSAVVGVMAGANVLTF TGCAGCGCAGTGGTCGGGGTTATGGCTGGGGCCAACGTCCTGACTTTC
- once TRBJ2-5 TRBV7-9 CASSLPWLGETQYF TGTGCCAGCAGCTTACCTTGGCTGGGGGAGACCCAGTACTTC
- - TRBJ1-1 TRBV15 CATSRDQPGGTEAFF TGTGCCACCAGCAGAGATCAACCGGGTGGGACTGAAGCTTTCTTT
- many TRBJ2-1 TRBV12-3/TRBV12-4 CASSLATVGVGTNEQFF TGTGCCAGTAGTTTGGCGACAGTTGGTGTCGGTACGAATGAGCAGTTCTTC
- - TRBJ2-7 TRBV5-1 CASSLYLGGGEQYF TGCGCCAGCAGCTTATATCTGGGGGGTGGCGAGCAGTACTTC